This T cell receptor beta chain comes out of a study of PD-L1 blockade in urothelial cancer. The wider study: Prior chemotherapy ranged from 0 to 3 regimens per patient. Once treatment had started, blood was analyzed at 3 weeks (second dose) and again at 6 weeks.

The CDR3 is 15 residues long. With 1 base removed from V and 1 base from J, the gap between germline ends came to 8 bases. CDR1 and CDR2 (germline): LNHDA, SQIVND (reference sequence). Libraries were prepared by immunoSEQ multiplex PCR; TCRdb keeps only in-frame clonotypes and omits some of them. This sample yields more than 70,000 clones, of which roughly 91% are seen a single time; 3.4% belongs to the top ten. This clone showed up just a few times. The receptor comes from a man in his 60s with urothelial cancer. The V call is TRBV19, the J call TRBJ1-5; D might be TRBD1 (5 bases). This sample comprised PBMCs, obtained around atezolizumab (anti-PD-L1) treatment. The CDR3 sequence is CASSIGTPSNQPQHF. CDR3 DNA: TGTGCCAGTAGTATAGGGACACCCAGCAATCAGCCCCAGCATTTT.